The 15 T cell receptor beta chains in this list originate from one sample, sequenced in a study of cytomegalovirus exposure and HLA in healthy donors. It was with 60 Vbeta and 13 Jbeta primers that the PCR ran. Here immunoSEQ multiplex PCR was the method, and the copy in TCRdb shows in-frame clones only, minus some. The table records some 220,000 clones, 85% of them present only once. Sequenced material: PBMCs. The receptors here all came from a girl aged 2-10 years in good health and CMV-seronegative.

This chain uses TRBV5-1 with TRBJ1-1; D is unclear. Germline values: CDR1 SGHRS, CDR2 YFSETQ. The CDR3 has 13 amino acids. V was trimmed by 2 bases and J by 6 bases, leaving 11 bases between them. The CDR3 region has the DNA TGCGCCAGCAGCTTTGAACAGAGGGCTGAAGCTTTCTTT. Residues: CASSFEQRAEAFF.

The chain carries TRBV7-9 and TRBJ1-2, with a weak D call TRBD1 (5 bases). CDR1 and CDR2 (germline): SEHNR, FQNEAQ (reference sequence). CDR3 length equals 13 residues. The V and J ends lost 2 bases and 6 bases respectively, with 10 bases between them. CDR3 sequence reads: CASSLYQGHGYTF. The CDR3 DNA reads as TGTGCCAGCAGCTTATACCAGGGCCATGGCTACACCTTC.

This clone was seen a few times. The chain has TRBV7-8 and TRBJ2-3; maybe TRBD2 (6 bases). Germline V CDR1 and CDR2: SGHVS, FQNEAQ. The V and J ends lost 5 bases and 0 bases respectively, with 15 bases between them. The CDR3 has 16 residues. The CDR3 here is CASSRRGLMSTDTQYF. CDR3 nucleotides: TGTGCCAGCAGCCGCCGCGGACTAATGAGCACAGATACGCAGTATTTT.

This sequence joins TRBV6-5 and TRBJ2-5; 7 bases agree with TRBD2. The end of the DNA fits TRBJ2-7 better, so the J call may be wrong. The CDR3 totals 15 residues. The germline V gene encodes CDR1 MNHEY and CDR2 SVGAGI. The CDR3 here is CASRRRGRPSYEQYF. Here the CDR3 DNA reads TGTGCCAGCAGGAGGCGGGGGAGGCCTTCCTACGAGCAGTACTTC.

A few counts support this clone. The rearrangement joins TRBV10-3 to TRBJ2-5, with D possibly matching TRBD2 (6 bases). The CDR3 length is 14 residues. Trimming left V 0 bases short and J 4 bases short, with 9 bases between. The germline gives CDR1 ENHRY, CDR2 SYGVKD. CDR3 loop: CAISESGGPETQYF. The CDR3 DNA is TGTGCCATCAGTGAGTCGGGAGGTCCAGAGACCCAGTACTTC.

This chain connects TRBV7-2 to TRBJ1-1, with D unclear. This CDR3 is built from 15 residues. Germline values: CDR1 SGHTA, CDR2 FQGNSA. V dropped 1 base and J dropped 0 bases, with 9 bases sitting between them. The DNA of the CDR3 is TGTGCCAGCAGCTTAGAAGCAGGATTGAACACTGAAGCTTTCTTT. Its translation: CASSLEAGLNTEAFF.

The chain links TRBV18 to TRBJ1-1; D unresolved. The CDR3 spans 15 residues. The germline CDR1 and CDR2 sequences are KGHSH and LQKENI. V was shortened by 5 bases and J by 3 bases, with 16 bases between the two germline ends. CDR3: CASSSRRLGDTEAFF. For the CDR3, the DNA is TGTGCCAGCTCATCCCGACGACTCGGGGACACTGAAGCTTTCTTT.

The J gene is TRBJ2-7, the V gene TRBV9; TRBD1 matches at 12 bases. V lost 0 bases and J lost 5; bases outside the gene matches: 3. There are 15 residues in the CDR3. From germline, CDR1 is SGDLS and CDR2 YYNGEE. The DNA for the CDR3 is TGTGCCAGCAGCGTAGTAGGGACAGGGGGCGACGAGCAGTACTTC. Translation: CASSVVGTGGDEQYF.

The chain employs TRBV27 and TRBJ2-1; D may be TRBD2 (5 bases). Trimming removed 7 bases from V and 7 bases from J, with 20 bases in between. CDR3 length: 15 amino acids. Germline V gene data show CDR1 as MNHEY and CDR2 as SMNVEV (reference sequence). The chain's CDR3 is CASTISVAWLNEQFF. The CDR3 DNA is TGTGCCAGCACGATCTCTGTAGCGTGGTTGAATGAGCAGTTCTTC.

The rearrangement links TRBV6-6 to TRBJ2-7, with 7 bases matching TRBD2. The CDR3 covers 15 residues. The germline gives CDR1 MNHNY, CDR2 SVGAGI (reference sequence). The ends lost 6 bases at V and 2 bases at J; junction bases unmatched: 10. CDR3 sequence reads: CASSRGLVGPYEQYF. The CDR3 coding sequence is TGTGCCAGCAGCCGCGGACTAGTCGGTCCCTACGAGCAGTACTTC.

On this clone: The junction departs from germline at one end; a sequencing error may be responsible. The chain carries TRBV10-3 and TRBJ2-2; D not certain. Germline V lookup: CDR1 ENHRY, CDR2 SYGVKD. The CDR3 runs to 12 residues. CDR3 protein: CVISYSTGELFF. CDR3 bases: TGTGTCATCAGTTACTCCACCGGGGAGCTGTTTTTT.

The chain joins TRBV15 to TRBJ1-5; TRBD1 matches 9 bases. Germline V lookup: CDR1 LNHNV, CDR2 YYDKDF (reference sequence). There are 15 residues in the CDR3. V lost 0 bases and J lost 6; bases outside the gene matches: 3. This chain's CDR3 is CATSRDAGQGQPQHF. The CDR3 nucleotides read TGTGCCACCAGCAGAGATGCGGGACAGGGTCAGCCCCAGCATTTT.

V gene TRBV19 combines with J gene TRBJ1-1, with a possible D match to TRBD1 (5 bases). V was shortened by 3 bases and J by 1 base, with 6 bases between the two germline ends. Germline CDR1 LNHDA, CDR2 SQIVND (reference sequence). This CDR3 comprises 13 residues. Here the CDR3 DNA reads TGTGCCAGTAGTATGGGGGGGAACACTGAAGCTTTCTTT. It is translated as CASSMGGNTEAFF.

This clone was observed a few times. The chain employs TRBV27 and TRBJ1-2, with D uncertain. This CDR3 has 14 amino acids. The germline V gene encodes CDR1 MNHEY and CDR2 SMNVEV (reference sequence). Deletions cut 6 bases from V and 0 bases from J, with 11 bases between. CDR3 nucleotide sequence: TGTGCCAGCAGCCCTTCCAGTGCTAACTATGGCTACACCTTC. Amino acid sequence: CASSPSSANYGYTF.

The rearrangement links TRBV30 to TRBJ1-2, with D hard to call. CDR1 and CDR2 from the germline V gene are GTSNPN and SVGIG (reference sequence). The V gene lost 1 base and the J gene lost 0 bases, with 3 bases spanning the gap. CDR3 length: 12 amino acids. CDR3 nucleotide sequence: TGTGCCTGGAGTGACTCTAACTATGGCTACACCTTC. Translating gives CAWSDSNYGYTF.